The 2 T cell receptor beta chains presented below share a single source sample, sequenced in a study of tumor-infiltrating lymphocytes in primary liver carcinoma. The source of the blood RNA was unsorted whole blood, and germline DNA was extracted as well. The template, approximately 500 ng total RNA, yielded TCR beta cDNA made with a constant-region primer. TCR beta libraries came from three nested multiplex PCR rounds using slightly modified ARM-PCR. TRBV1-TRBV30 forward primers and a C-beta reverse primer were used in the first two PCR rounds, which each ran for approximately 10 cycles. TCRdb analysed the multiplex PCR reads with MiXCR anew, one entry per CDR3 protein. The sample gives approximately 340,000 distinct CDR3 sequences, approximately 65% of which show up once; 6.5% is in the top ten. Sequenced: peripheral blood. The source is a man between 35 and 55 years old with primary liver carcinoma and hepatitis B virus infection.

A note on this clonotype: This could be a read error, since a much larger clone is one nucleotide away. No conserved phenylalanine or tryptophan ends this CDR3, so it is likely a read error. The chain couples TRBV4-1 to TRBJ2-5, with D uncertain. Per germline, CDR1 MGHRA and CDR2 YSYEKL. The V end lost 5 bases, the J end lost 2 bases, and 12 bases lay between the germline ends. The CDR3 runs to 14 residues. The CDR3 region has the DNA TGCGCCAGCAGCACCAGTCCCACGCAAGAGACCCAGTACCTC. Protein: CASSTSPTQETQYL.

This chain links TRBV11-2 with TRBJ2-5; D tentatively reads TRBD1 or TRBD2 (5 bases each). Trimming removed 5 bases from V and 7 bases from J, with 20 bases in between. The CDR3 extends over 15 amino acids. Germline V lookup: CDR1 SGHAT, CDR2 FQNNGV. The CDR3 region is CASSLQVALGGTQYF. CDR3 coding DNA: TGTGCCAGCAGCCTACAGGTGGCGTTAGGAGGGACCCAGTACTTC.